This T cell receptor beta chain was documented in a study of T cell responses to AZD1222 COVID-19 vaccine. Only in-frame clones appear in the TCRdb table, and some are missing; sequencing was by immunoSEQ multiplex PCR. The sample has more than 95,000 clones, more than 70% seen once. Per the germline V gene, CDR1 is SGHRS and CDR2 is YFSETQ. Trimming removed 3 bases from V and 5 bases from J, with 15 bases in between. This CDR3 region has 14 residues. Specimen: peripheral blood, collected on day 0 of AZD1222 vaccination. This clonotype was obtained from an adult in good health. The V gene is TRBV5-1, the J gene TRBJ2-7, with D perhaps matching TRBD1 (6 bases). Written as DNA, the CDR3 is TGCGCCAGCAGCTCGGCACAGGGTTCGGACGAGCAGTACTTC. It is translated as CASSSAQGSDEQYF.